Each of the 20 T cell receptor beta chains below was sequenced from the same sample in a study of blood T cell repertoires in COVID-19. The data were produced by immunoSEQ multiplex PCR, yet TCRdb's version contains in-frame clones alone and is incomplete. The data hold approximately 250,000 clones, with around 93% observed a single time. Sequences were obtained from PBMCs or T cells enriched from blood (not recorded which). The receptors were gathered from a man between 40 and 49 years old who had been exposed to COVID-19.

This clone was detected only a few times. The CDR3 DNA reads TGTGCCACCAGTGATCCGACTAGTAGAGGTTTGAATGAGCAGTTCTTC. Residues: CATSDPTSRGLNEQFF. This rearrangement joins TRBV24-1 to TRBJ2-1; possible D gene TRBD2, 6 bases. V was cut by 3 bases and J by 7 bases, with 18 bases left in between. The CDR3 is 16 amino acids. Per the germline V gene, CDR1 is KGHDR and CDR2 is SFDVKD.

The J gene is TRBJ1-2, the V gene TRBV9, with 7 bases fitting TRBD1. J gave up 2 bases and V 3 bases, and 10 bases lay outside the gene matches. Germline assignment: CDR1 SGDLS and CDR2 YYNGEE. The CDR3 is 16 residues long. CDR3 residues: CASSGDPRQGNYGYTF. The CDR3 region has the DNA TGTGCCAGCAGCGGAGACCCCAGACAGGGAAACTATGGCTACACCTTC.

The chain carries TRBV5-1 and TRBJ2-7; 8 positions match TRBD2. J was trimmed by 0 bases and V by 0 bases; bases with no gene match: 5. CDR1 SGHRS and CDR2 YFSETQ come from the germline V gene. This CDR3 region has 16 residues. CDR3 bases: TGCGCCAGCAGCTTGGTACGCGGGAGGCCCTCCTACGAGCAGTACTTC. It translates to CASSLVRGRPSYEQYF.

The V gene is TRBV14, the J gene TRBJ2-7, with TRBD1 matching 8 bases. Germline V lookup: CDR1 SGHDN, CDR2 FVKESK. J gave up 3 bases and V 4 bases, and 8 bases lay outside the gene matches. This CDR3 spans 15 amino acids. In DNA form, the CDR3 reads TGTGCCAGCAGCCTACGACAGGGGCTGTACTACGAGCAGTACTTC. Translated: CASSLRQGLYYEQYF.

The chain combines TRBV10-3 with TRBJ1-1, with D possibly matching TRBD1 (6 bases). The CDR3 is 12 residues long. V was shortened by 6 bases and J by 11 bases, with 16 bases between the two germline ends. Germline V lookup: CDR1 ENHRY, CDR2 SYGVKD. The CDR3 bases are TGTGCCATCAGCGAAACAGGGTTCGGGGCTTTCTTT. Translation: CAISETGFGAFF.

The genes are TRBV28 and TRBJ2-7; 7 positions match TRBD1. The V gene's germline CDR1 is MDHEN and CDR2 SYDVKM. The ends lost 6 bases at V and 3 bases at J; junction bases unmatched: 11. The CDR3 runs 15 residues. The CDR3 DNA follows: TGTGCCAGCAGACCCGGGACAGAATCGAGCTACGAGCAGTACTTC. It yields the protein CASRPGTESSYEQYF.

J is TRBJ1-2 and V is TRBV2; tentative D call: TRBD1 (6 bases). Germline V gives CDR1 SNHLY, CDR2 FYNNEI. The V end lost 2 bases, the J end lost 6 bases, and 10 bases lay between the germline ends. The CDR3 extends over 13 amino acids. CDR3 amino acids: CASSERGFDGYTF. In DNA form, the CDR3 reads TGTGCCAGCAGTGAAAGGGGGTTTGATGGCTACACCTTC.

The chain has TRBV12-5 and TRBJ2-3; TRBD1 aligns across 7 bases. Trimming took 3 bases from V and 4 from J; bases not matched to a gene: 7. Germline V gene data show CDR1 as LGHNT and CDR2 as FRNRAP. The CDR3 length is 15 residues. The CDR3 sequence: CASGLEGAVSDTQYF. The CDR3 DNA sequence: TGTGCTAGTGGTTTAGAGGGGGCGGTATCAGATACGCAGTATTTT.

CDR3 DNA sequence: TGTGCCAGCAGCCGACAGGATAGCTCCTACAATGAGCAGTTCTTC. Residues: CASSRQDSSYNEQFF. This chain links TRBV7-3 with TRBJ2-1; TRBD1 is a possible D gene (6 bases). Germline V gives CDR1 SGHTA, CDR2 FQGTGA. Trimming stripped 5 bases from V and 0 bases from J, with 11 bases between. The length of the CDR3 is 15 residues.

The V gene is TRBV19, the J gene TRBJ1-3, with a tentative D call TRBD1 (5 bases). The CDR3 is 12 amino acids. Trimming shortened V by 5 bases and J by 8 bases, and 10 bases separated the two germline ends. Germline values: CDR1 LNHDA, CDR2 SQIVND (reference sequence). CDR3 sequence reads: CASSSSTDTIYF. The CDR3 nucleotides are TGTGCCAGTAGTTCCTCGACAGACACCATATATTTT. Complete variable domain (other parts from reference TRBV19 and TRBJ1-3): DGGITQSPKYLFRKEGQNVTLSCEQNLNHDAMYWYRQDPGQGLRLIYYSQIVNDFQKGDIAEGYSVSREKKESFPLTVTSAQKNPTAFYLCASSSSTDTIYFGEGSWLTVV.

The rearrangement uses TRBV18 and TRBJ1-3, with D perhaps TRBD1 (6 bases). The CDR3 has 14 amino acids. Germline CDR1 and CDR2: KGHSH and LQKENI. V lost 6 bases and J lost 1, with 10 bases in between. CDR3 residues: CASSTQGSGNTIYF. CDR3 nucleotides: TGTGCCAGCTCCACACAGGGTTCTGGAAACACCATATATTTT. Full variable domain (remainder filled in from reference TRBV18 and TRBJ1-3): NAGVMQNPRHLVRRRGQEARLRCSPMKGHSHVYWYRQLPEEGLKFMVYLQKENIIDESGMPKERFSAEFPKEGPSILRIQQVVRGDSAAYFCASSTQGSGNTIYFGEGSWLTVV.

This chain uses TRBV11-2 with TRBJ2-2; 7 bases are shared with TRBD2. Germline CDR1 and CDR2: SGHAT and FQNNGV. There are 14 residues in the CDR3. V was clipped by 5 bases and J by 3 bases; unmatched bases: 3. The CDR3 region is CASSDTSDTGELFF. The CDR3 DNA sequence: TGTGCCAGCAGCGACACTAGCGACACCGGGGAGCTGTTTTTT.

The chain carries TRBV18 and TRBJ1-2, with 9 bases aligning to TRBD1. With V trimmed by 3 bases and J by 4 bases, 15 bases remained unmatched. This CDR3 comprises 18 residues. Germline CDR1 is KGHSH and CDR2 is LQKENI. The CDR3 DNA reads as TGTGCCAGCTCACCTTCCGGGACAGGGTTAAGCTGGGGCTATGGCTACACCTTC. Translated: CASSPSGTGLSWGYGYTF.

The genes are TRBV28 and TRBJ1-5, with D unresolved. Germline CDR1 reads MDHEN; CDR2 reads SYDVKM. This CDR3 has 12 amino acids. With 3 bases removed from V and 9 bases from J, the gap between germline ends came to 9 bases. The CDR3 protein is CASSLPSGPQHF. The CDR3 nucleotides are TGTGCCAGCAGTTTGCCTTCGGGGCCCCAGCATTTT.

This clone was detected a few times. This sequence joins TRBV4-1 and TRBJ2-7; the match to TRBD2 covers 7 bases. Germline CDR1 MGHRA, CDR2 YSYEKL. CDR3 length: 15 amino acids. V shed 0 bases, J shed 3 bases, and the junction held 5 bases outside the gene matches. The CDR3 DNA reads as TGCGCCAGCAGCCAAGATCCCAGCGGGGTCTACGAGCAGTACTTC. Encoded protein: CASSQDPSGVYEQYF.

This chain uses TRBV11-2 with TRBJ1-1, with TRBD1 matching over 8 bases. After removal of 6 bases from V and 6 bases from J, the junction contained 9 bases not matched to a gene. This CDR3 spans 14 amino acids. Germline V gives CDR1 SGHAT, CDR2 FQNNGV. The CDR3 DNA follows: TGTGCCAGCAGGACCCAGGGGGCGCAAGCTGAAGCTTTCTTT. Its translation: CASRTQGAQAEAFF.

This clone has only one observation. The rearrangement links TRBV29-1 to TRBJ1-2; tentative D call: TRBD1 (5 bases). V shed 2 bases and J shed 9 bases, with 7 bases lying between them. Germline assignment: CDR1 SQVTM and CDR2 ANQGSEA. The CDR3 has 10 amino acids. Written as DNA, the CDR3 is TGCAGCGTTGAACAGGGTAGCTACACCTTC. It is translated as CSVEQGSYTF.

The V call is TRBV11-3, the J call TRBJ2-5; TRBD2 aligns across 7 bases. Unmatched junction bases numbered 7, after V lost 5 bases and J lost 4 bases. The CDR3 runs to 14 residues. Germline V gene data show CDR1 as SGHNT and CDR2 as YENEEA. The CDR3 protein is CASSVPGGRETQYF. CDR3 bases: TGTGCCAGCAGCGTACCCGGCGGGAGAGAGACCCAGTACTTC.

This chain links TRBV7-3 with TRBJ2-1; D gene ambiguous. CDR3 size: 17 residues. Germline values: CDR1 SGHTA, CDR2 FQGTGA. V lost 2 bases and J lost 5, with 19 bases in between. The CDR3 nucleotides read TGTGCCAGCAGCTTACCTGGCATCAACCACATGGACAATGAGCAGTTCTTC. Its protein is CASSLPGINHMDNEQFF.

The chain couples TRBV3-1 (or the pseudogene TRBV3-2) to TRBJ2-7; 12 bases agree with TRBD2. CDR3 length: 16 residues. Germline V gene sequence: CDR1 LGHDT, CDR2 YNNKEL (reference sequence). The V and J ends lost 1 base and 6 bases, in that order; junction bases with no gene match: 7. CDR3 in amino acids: CASSQGTSSGRAEQYF. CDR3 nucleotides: TGTGCCAGCAGCCAAGGTACTTCTAGCGGGAGGGCCGAGCAGTACTTC.